Listed below are T cell receptor beta chains from one sample, sequenced in a study of blood T cell repertoires in COVID-19. Assay used: immunoSEQ multiplex PCR; TCRdb lists only in-frame clones, some missing. The sample contains hundreds of thousands of clones, roughly 89% of which appear only once. The sequenced sample was peripheral blood. The receptors come from a woman younger than 35 who had recovered from COVID-19. Both conserved end residues are part of each CDR3. The D gene is left open where the match is weak. A row's size may be missing; if present it is once, few, many or a size class.

j_call v_call d_call clone_size cdr3_length cdr3_aa cdr3_nt
TRBJ2-1 TRBV18 NA few 14 CASSPEEVYNEQFF TGTGCCAGCTCACCGGAGGAGGTCTACAATGAGCAGTTCTTC
TRBJ2-5 TRBV25-1 NA NA 13 CASSDGGQETQYF TGTGCCAGCAGTGATGGGGGGCAAGAGACCCAGTACTTC
TRBJ2-1 TRBV28 TRBD2 NA 16 CASSLSWTSGSNEQFF TGTGCCAGCAGTCTCTCTTGGACTAGCGGGAGCAATGAGCAGTTCTTC
TRBJ2-5 TRBV24-1 NA NA 14 CATSDAVPEETQYF TGTGCCACCAGTGATGCCGTCCCAGAAGAGACCCAGTACTTC
TRBJ1-2 TRBV14 NA NA 13 CASSPGLLYGYTF TGTGCCAGCAGCCCGGGACTCTTATATGGCTACACCTTC
TRBJ2-3 TRBV5-1 TRBD2 NA 18 CASSRLAGGRSSTDTQYF TGCGCCAGCAGCCGACTAGCGGGAGGGAGGTCGAGCACAGATACGCAGTATTTT
TRBJ1-1 TRBV25-1 NA NA 14 CASSDRGKGTEAFF TGTGCCAGCAGTGACCGCGGGAAGGGCACTGAAGCTTTCTTT
TRBJ2-1 TRBV6-1 TRBD1 NA 18 CASSEASFPGTGGYEQFF TGTGCCAGCAGTGAAGCTTCGTTCCCCGGGACAGGGGGATATGAGCAGTTCTTC
TRBJ1-1 TRBV9 TRBD1 NA 17 CASSAGTGGDMNTEAFF TGTGCCAGCAGCGCCGGGACAGGGGGTGACATGAACACTGAAGCTTTCTTT
TRBJ2-1 TRBV7-2 TRBD2 NA 16 CASSSTGTSGTTGQFF TGTGCCAGCAGCAGTACCGGGACTAGCGGCACCACGGGGCAGTTCTTC
TRBJ1-1 TRBV21-1 NA NA 15 CASSAQMGGWTEAFF TGTGCCAGCAGCGCTCAGATGGGGGGGTGGACTGAAGCTTTCTTT
TRBJ1-1 TRBV25-1 TRBD1 NA 14 CASSDRGRVTEAFF TGTGCCAGCTCCGACAGGGGAAGGGTCACTGAAGCTTTCTTT
TRBJ2-3 TRBV6-5 NA NA 12 CASSLASDTQYF TGTGCCAGCAGTCTGGCCTCCGATACGCAGTATTTT
TRBJ1-6 TRBV28 NA NA 13 CALKVPGTSPLHF TGTGCTCTCAAAGTCCCGGGAACTTCACCCCTCCACTTT
TRBJ1-5 TRBV7-9 NA NA 18 CASSLALLGEGSDQPQHF TGTGCCAGCAGCTTAGCGCTATTGGGGGAGGGGTCGGACCAGCCCCAGCATTTT
TRBJ1-4 TRBV19 TRBD1 NA 18 CASSIYQRQGSFGEKLFF TGTGCCAGTAGTATATACCAAAGACAGGGGTCTTTTGGTGAAAAACTGTTTTTT
TRBJ1-2 TRBV9 NA NA 15 CASSQAIRTDYGYTF TGTGCCAGCAGCCAGGCCATACGGACAGATTATGGCTACACCTTC
TRBJ2-3 TRBV7-9 NA NA 17 CASSLSFKDLLSDTQYF TGTGCCAGCAGCTTATCATTTAAGGACTTGCTTTCAGATACGCAGTATTTT
TRBJ1-2 TRBV30 NA NA 12 CAWSDREWGYTF TGTGCCTGGAGTGACAGGGAATGGGGCTACACCTTC
TRBJ2-1 TRBV28 TRBD2 NA 16 CASSTRLAGFSNEQFF TGTGCCAGCAGTACCCGACTAGCGGGGTTCTCCAATGAGCAGTTCTTC
TRBJ2-3 TRBV27 NA NA 15 CASSPLAQRTDTQYF TGTGCCAGCAGTCCTCTGGCCCAACGCACAGATACGCAGTATTTT
TRBJ1-2 TRBV7-2 NA NA 11 CASSVNMGYTF TGTGCCAGCAGCGTAAATATGGGCTACACCTTC
TRBJ2-2 TRBV6-4 TRBD2 NA 15 CAMPGLAGVVGELFF TGTGCCATGCCGGGACTAGCGGGAGTCGTCGGGGAGCTGTTTTTT
TRBJ2-2 TRBV7-2 NA NA 14 CASSFNKNTGELFF TGTGCCAGCAGCTTTAACAAGAACACCGGGGAGCTGTTTTTT
TRBJ2-1 TRBV11-2 TRBD2 NA 16 CASSLVGTSGRNEQFF TGTGCCAGCAGCTTAGTTGGGACTAGCGGGAGGAATGAGCAGTTCTTC
TRBJ1-1 TRBV12-3/TRBV12-4 NA once 11 CASSLDSEAFF TGTGCCAGCAGTTTGGACAGTGAAGCTTTCTTT
TRBJ2-1 TRBV7-2 TRBD2 NA 18 CASSSRGSGRAAYNEQFF TGTGCCAGCAGCTCCCGGGGTAGCGGGAGGGCCGCCTACAATGAGCAGTTCTTC
TRBJ1-5 TRBV5-6 TRBD1 NA 13 CASSGTGSQPQHF TGTGCCAGCAGCGGGACAGGGTCTCAGCCCCAGCATTTT
TRBJ2-1 TRBV5-6 TRBD2 NA 16 CASSPYRLALGNEQFF TGTGCCAGCAGCCCATACAGACTAGCTCTGGGGAATGAGCAGTTCTTC
TRBJ2-3 TRBV19 NA NA 14 CASSIATFTDTQYF TGTGCCAGTAGTATCGCGACTTTCACAGATACGCAGTATTTT
TRBJ1-1 TRBV12-3/TRBV12-4 TRBD1 NA 13 CASSGQGGTEAFF TGTGCCAGCTCGGGACAGGGAGGGACTGAAGCTTTCTTT
TRBJ1-2 TRBV27 TRBD1 few 14 CASRSRDSSYGYTF TGTGCCAGCCGAAGCCGGGACAGCAGCTATGGCTACACCTTC
TRBJ1-3 TRBV4-1 NA NA 15 CASSQNTQGGNTIYF TGCGCCAGCAGCCAAAACACTCAAGGCGGCAACACCATATATTTT
TRBJ1-2 TRBV27 NA NA 14 CASSLGGGSVGYTF TGTGCCAGCAGTTTAGGGGGGGGGAGTGTCGGCTACACCTTC
TRBJ1-2 TRBV19 NA NA 14 CASSARVANYGYTF TGTGCCAGTAGTGCCAGGGTAGCTAACTATGGCTACACCTTC
TRBJ1-2 TRBV7-2 NA NA 15 CASSLRGGGNYGYTF TGTGCCAGCAGCTTACGGGGGGGAGGGAACTATGGCTACACCTTC
TRBJ2-5 TRBV2 NA once 13 CASSIDRQETQYF TGTGCCAGCAGCATAGACAGACAAGAGACCCAGTACTTC
TRBJ1-1 TRBV19 TRBD1 NA 14 CASSVYRGADEAFF TGTGCCAGTAGTGTCTACAGGGGAGCTGATGAAGCTTTCTTT
TRBJ2-1 TRBV27 TRBD2 NA 16 CASSLASGSSYNEQFF TGTGCCAGCAGTTTAGCTAGCGGGAGCTCCTACAATGAGCAGTTCTTC
TRBJ2-1 TRBV30 TRBD1 NA 14 CAWSIWDRVNEQFF TGTGCCTGGAGTATCTGGGACAGGGTCAATGAGCAGTTCTTC
TRBJ2-1 TRBV9 NA NA 11 CASGTYNEQFF TGTGCCAGCGGCACCTACAATGAGCAGTTCTTC
TRBJ2-5 TRBV3-1/TRBV3-2 TRBD1 once 13 CASSGTARETQYF TGTGCCAGCAGTGGGACAGCCCGGGAGACCCAGTACTTC
TRBJ2-1 TRBV6-2/TRBV6-3 TRBD2 once 17 CASSPLSGRATWNEQFF TGTGCCAGCAGTCCACTTAGCGGGAGGGCTACCTGGAATGAGCAGTTCTTC
TRBJ2-5 TRBV5-1 NA NA 15 CASSWGSGLQETQYF TGCGCCAGCAGCTGGGGCAGTGGCCTCCAAGAGACCCAGTACTTC
TRBJ2-3 TRBV4-3 TRBD1 NA 15 CASSQDGTGTNTQYF TGCGCCAGCAGCCAAGACGGGACAGGGACAAATACGCAGTATTTT
TRBJ1-1 TRBV19 NA NA 11 CASSIRFEAFF TGTGCCAGTAGTATTCGGTTTGAAGCTTTCTTT
TRBJ1-1 TRBV29-1 NA NA 14 CSVSPGGAGTEAFF TGCAGCGTTTCTCCTGGGGGCGCGGGCACTGAAGCTTTCTTT
TRBJ1-4 TRBV4-1 TRBD1 NA 17 CASSLRTGGSANEKLFF TGCGCCAGCAGCCTTCGGACAGGGGGCTCGGCTAATGAAAAACTGTTTTTT
TRBJ2-2 TRBV6-5 TRBD2 NA 13 CASRLAEVGELFF TGTGCCAGCAGGCTAGCGGAGGTCGGGGAGCTGTTTTTT
TRBJ1-1 TRBV7-9 TRBD1 NA 15 CASSRSPRGRTEAFF TGTGCCAGCAGCCGGTCCCCCAGGGGGAGGACTGAAGCTTTCTTT
TRBJ2-1 TRBV19 NA few 15 CASSIGFSGYNEQFF TGTGCCAGTAGTATAGGGTTCAGCGGTTACAATGAGCAGTTCTTC
TRBJ2-1 TRBV27 TRBD2 NA 15 CASSFGGLALHEQFF TGTGCCAGCAGTTTTGGTGGACTAGCGTTACATGAGCAGTTCTTC
TRBJ1-2 TRBV19 NA NA 12 CASSISSYGYTF TGTGCCAGTAGTATTTCCAGCTATGGCTACACCTTC
TRBJ1-1 TRBV11-3 NA NA 15 CASSSHDRMNTEAFF TGTGCCAGCAGCTCCCATGACAGAATGAACACTGAAGCTTTCTTT